This TCR beta chain originates from a study of T cells in Graves' hyperthyroidism and ophthalmopathy. Notes on this clonotype: A read error may explain this, as a much larger clone is one base away.

It was RNA transcripts that yielded the amplified TCR beta CDR3 regions. An initial round of RT-PCR targeting the TCR CDR3 relied on the HTBI primer set. Each CDR3 protein gets one entry after TCRdb re-called the multiplex PCR reads with MiXCR. The sample holds 500,000 to 650,000 distinct CDR3 sequences, 17% seen once. The clonotype comes from a woman in her late teens or twenties with Graves' ophthalmopathy. Input material: blood.

The CDR3 loop reads CACSLTGESTDTQYF. CDR3 coding DNA: TGTGCCTGCAGTTTAACGGGAGAAAGCACAGATACGCAGTATTTT. The chain links TRBV28 to TRBJ2-3; maybe TRBD2 (6 bases). Germline assignment: CDR1 MDHEN and CDR2 SYDVKM. The CDR3 covers 15 residues.